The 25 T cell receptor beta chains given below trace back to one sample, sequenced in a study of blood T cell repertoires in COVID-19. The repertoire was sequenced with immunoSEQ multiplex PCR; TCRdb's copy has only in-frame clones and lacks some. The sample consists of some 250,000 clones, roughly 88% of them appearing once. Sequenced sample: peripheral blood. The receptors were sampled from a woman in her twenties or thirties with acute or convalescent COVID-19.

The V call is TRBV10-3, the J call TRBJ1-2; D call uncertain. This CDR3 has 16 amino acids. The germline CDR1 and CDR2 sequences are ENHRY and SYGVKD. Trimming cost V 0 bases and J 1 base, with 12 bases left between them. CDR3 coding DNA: TGTGCCATCAGTGAGTCGACTCTCCGGTTTAACTATGGCTACACCTTC. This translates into CAISESTLRFNYGYTF.

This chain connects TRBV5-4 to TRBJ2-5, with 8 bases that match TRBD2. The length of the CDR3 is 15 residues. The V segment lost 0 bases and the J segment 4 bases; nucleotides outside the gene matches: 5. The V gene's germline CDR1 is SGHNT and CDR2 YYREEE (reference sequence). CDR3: CASSLEWLAGETQYF. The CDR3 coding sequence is TGTGCCAGCAGCTTGGAGTGGCTAGCGGGAGAGACCCAGTACTTC.

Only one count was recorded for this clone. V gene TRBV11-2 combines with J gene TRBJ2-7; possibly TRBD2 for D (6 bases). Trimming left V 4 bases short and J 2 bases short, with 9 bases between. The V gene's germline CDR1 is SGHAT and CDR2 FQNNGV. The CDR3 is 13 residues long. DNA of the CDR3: TGTGCCAGCAGCTCTGGACTACCCTACGAGCAGTACTTC. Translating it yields CASSSGLPYEQYF.

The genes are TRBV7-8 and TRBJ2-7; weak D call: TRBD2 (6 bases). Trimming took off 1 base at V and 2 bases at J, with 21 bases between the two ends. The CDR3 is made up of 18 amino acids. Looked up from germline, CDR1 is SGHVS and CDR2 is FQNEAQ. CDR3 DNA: TGTGCCAGCAGCTTAGATGCTAGCGCCCAAAAAACTACCTACGAGCAGTACTTC. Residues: CASSLDASAQKTTYEQYF. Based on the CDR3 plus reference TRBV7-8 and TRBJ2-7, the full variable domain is GAGVSQSPRYKVAKRGQDVALRCDPISGHVSLFWYQQALGQGPEFLTYFQNEAQLDKSGLPSDRFFAERPEGSVSTLKIQRTQQEDSAVYLCASSLDASAQKTTYEQYFGPGTRLTVT.

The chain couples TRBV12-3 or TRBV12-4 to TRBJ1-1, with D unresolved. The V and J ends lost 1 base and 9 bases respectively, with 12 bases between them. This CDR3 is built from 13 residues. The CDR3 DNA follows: TGTGCCAGCAGTTTAGTTAGGCGGGAACAAGCTTTCTTT. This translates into CASSLVRREQAFF.

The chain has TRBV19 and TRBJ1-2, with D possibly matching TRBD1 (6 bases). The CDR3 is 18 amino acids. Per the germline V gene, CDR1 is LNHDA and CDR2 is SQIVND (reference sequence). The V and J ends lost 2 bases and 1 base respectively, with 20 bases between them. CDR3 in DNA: TGTGCCAGTAGTATATTCACAGGGTCCCTTACGATTAACTATGGCTACACCTTC. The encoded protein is CASSIFTGSLTINYGYTF.

CDR3 in amino acids: CASSSDTYGYTF. The CDR3 DNA follows: TGTGCCAGCAGTTCGGACACTTATGGCTACACCTTC. V gene TRBV6-5 combines with J gene TRBJ1-2, with D perhaps TRBD1 (5 bases). This CDR3 comprises 12 residues. Trimming stripped 4 bases from V and 5 bases from J, with 8 bases between. Germline-derived CDR1 and CDR2 are MNHEY and SVGAGI.

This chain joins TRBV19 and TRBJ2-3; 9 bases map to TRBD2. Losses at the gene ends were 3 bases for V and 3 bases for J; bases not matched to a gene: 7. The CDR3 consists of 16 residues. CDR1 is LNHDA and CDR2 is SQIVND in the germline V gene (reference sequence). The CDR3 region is CASSMRLAGMTDTQYF. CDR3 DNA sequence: TGTGCCAGTAGTATGCGCCTAGCGGGAATGACAGATACGCAGTATTTT.

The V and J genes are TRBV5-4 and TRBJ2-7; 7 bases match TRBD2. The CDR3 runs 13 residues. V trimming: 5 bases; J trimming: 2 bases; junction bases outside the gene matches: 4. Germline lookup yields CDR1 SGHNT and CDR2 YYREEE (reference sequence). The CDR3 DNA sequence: TGTGCCAGCAGGGGCGGACTAGCCTACGAGCAGTACTTC. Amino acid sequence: CASRGGLAYEQYF.

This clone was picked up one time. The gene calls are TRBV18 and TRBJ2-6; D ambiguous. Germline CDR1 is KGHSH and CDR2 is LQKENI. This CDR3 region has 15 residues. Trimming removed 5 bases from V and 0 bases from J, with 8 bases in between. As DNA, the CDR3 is TGTGCCAGCTCAACAACCCTCTCTGGGGCCAACGTCCTGACTTTC. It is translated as CASSTTLSGANVLTF.

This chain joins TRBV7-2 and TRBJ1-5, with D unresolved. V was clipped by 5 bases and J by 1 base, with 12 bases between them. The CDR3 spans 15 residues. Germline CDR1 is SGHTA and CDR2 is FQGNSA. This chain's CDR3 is CASSPNPGSNQPQHF. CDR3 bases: TGTGCCAGCAGCCCCAACCCGGGGAGCAATCAGCCCCAGCATTTT.

The CDR3 loop is CATSRSGTGAEKLFF. The CDR3 DNA reads as TGTGCCACCTCGAGGTCCGGGACAGGGGCAGAAAAACTGTTTTTT. The chain links TRBV6-1 to TRBJ1-4; 10 nucleotides agree with TRBD1. The CDR3 runs to 15 residues. Germline V gives CDR1 MNHNS, CDR2 SASEGT. With V trimmed by 10 bases and J by 8 bases, 13 bases remained unmatched.

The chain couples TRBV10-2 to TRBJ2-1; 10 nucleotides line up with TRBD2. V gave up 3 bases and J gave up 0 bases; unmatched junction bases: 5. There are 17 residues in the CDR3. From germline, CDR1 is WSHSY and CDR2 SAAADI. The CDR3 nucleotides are TGCGCCAGCAGTGAAATCCCTAGCGGGAGCTCCTACAATGAGCAGTTCTTC. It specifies CASSEIPSGSSYNEQFF.

As DNA, the CDR3 is TGTGCCAGCAGCTTCGGTAGGGAGGGAAACACCATATATTTT. It yields the protein CASSFGREGNTIYF. The V gene is TRBV7-9, the J gene TRBJ1-3; no definite D call. The CDR3 runs to 14 residues. Germline V gene lookup returns CDR1 SEHNR and CDR2 FQNEAQ (reference sequence). V lost 3 bases to trimming and J lost 4 bases, with 10 bases between them.

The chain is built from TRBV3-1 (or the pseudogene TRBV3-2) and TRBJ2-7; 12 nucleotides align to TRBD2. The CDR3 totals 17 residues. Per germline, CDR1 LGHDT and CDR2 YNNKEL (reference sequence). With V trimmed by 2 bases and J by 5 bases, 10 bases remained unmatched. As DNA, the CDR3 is TGTGCCAGCAGCCAAAGGGGAGCTAGCGGGAGGGTGCACGAGCAGTACTTC. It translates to CASSQRGASGRVHEQYF.

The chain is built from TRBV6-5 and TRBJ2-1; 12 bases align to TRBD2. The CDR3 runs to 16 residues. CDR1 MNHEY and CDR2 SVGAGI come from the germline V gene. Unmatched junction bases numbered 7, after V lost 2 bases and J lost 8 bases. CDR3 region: CASSYLASGRDHEQFF. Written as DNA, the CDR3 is TGTGCCAGCAGTTACCTAGCTAGCGGGAGGGACCATGAGCAGTTCTTC.

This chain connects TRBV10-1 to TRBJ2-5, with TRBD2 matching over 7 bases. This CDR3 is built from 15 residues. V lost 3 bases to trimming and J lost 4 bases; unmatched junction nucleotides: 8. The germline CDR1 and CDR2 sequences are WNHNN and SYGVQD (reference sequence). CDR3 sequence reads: CASSDVEGGIETQYF. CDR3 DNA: TGCGCCAGCAGTGACGTCGAGGGAGGGATAGAGACCCAGTACTTC.

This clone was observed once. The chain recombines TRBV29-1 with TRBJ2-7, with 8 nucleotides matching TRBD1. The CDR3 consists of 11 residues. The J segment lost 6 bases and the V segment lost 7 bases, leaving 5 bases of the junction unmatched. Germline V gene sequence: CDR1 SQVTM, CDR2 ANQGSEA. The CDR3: CSGGTGGEQYF. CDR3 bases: TGCAGCGGGGGGACAGGCGGCGAGCAGTACTTC.

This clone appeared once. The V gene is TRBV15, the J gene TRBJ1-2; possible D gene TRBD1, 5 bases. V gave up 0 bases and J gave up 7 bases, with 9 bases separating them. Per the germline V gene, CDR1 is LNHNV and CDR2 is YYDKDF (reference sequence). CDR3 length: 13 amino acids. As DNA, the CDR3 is TGTGCCACCAGCAGAGAATTCGGGGGTGGCTACACCTTC. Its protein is CATSREFGGGYTF.

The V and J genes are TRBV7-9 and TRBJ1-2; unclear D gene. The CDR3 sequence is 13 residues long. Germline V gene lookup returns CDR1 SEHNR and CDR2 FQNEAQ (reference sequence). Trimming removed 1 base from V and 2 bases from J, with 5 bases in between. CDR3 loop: CASSLGGNYGYTF. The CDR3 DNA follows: TGTGCCAGCAGCTTAGGAGGGAACTATGGCTACACCTTC.

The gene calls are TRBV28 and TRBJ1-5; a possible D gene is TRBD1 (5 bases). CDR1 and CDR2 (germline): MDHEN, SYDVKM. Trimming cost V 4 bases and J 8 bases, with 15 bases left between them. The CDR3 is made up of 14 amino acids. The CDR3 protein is CASSSGGVIEPQHF. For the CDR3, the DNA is TGTGCCAGCAGTTCCGGGGGTGTAATAGAGCCCCAGCATTTT.

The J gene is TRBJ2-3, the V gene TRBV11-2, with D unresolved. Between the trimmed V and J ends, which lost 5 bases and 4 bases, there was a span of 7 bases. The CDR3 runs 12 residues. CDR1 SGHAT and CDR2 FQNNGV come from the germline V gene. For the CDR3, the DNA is TGTGCCAGCAGCCAGCGTGCAGATACGCAGTATTTT. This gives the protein CASSQRADTQYF.

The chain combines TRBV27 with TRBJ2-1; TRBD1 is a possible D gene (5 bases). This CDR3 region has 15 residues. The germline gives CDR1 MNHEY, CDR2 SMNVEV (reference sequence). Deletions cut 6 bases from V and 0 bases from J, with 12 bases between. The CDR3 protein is CASSQGVSSYNEQFF. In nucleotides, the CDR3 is TGTGCCAGCAGCCAAGGGGTCAGCTCCTACAATGAGCAGTTCTTC.

CDR3 loop: CASSSPLGVAAKNIQYF. The CDR3 DNA reads as TGTGCCAGCAGCTCACCACTAGGCGTCGCTGCCAAAAACATTCAGTACTTC. V usage is TRBV7-2 and J usage is TRBJ2-4; possible D gene TRBD2, 5 bases. The CDR3 spans 17 residues. Germline values: CDR1 SGHTA, CDR2 FQGNSA. Trimming stripped 4 bases from V and 1 base from J, with 17 bases between.

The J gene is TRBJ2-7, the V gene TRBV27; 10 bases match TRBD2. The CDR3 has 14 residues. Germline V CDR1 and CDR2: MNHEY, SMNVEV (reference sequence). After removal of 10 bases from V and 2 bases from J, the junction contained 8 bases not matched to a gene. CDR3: CATKREGLTYEQYF. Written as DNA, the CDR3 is TGTGCCACCAAGCGGGAGGGCCTAACCTACGAGCAGTACTTC.